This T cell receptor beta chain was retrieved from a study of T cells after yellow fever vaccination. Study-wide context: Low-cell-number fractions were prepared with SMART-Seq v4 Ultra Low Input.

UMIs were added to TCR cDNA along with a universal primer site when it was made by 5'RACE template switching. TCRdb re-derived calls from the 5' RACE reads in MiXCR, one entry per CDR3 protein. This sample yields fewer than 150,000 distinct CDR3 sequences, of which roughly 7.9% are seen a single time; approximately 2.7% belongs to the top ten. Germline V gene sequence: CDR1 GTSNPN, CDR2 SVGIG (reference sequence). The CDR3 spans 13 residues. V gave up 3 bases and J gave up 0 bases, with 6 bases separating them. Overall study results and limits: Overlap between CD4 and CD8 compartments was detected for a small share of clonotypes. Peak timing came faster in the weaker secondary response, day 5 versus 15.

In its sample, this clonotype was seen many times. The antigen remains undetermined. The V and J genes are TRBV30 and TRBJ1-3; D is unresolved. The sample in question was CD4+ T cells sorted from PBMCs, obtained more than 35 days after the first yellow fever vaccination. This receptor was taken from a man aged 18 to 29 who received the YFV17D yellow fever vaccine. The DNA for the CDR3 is TGTGCCTGGAGCACAAACTCTGGAAACACCATATATTTT. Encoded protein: CAWSTNSGNTIYF.